This T cell receptor (beta chain) was profiled in a study of regulatory T cells in long-lasting Graves disease (dated by TCRdb to the early 2020s). For context, the study as a whole: Antithyroid drugs had been taken for less than 3 months by newly diagnosed Graves' disease patients. This study used TCR sequencing and RNA sequencing of peripheral blood to compare persistent Graves' disease patients against newly diagnosed Graves' disease patients. The study was registered as a clinical trial and conducted in China. TCR sequencing covered 13 persistent and 20 newly diagnosed Graves' disease patients, around 33 samples in total.

V is pared back by 4 bases and J by 6 bases, with 17 bases lying between the germline termini. From the cysteine up to the phenylalanine, the CDR3 has a length of 15 residues. The read is trimmed to its CDR3 DNA, 45 bases read in frame from base 1. CDR1 and CDR2, per the germline V gene, are SNHLY and FYNNEI. A word on this clonotype: Its antigen is still unknown. Base quality data are lacking; no much larger clone is found one base away.

The sample's time point label is to be understood as: newly diagnosed GD, antithyroid drugs for less than 3 months. For both TCR sequencing and RNA sequencing, RNA was extracted from PBMCs in TRIzol. The diagnosis of Graves' disease was made according to American Thyroid Association guidelines. The patients came from an endocrinology department in Xi'an, China. Each patient gave approximately 9.7 milliliters of peripheral blood, collected in an EDTA anticoagulant tube. Ficoll Paque Plus density gradient separation was used to isolate PBMCs, and no further T cell sorting was performed. An Agilent 2100 Bioanalyzer and agarose gel were used to assess RNA quality, and a NanoDrop 2000 was used to measure RNA concentration. On the study overall, not on this receptor specifically: Peripheral blood alone was examined, since thyroid tissue, which constituted the primary lesion, could not be accessed. Sequencing and analysis were restricted to the TCR beta chain. Persistent Graves' disease patients showed lower TCR Shannon entropy and fewer highly expanded clones than newly diagnosed patients, suggesting clonal expansion. TRBV28, TRBJ1-2 and TRBJ2-5 were preferentially used in persistent disease, while TRBV20-1 and TRBJ2-1 were favored in newly diagnosed disease. More public clonotypes were shared among persistent patients (approximately 3,000) than among newly diagnosed patients (approximately 930). The authors acknowledged the small sample size as a limitation that may reduce accuracy.

Library prep was done by multiplex PCR. This sample was sequenced with an Illumina HiSeq 4000. To build TCR beta libraries, CDR3 regions were amplified by Arm-PCR using iRepertoire HTBI primers. Before sequencing, the PCR products underwent gel purification. On the authors' methods: Gene usage analysis of CDR3 amino acid clonotypes relied on the roughly 60 TRBV and around 14 TRBJ segments identified across samples. COPE and FqMerger were used to merge the filtered high-quality paired reads into contigs. Contigs were aligned with BLAST to IMGT TRBV, TRBD and TRBJ reference genes, and CDR3 was defined per IMGT. Any clonotype with a frequency above 0.1% was counted as a highly expanded clone. Shannon entropy was used to measure repertoire diversity, and the Gini coefficient was used to measure V-J evenness. Clonotypes shared by more than one individual were considered public. TCRdb cleaned the public reads at Q25 with fastp, built clones with MiXCR and kept in-frame beta chains. Here each entry gathers all rows of one CDR3 protein and keeps the most common genes and DNA. It is TCRdb's table, rather than the study itself, that gives the V and J calls and clone size. This sample comprises some 490,000 distinct CDR3 sequences, around 11% of them detected only once. More than 8% of the sample is held by the ten biggest clonotypes.

This same sample was also part of a study on T cells in Graves' hyperthyroidism and ophthalmopathy. As described in the second report: Graves' hyperthyroidism was defined as stable when no progression to ophthalmopathy occurred over 18 months of follow-up. Hyperthyroidism patients were newly diagnosed, had a disease duration of under 2 months, and were aged 18 to 65 years. Patients with uncontrolled infections, other autoimmune diseases, pregnancy or lactation were excluded. Diagnoses were based on clinical symptoms, serum thyroxine and TRAb, thyroid ultrasound and orbital computed tomography. A first-round RT-PCR of the TCR CDR3 used the HTBI primer set with the Qiagen OneStep RT-PCR kit. Most expanded thyroid clonotypes (frequency above 0.001) were also detected in blood, suggesting blood repertoires may reflect thyroid immune responses. A model built on a 13 V-J signature distinguished ophthalmopathy from stable hyperthyroidism, reaching around 90% sensitivity and approximately 83% specificity in cross-validation and 80%/75% in testing. In validation, progression to ophthalmopathy was predicted by the model with about 70% sensitivity and around 75% specificity, a median of around 6.5 months before onset. TCR V-J signatures able to tell the groups apart were searched for in a discovery cohort of around 95 patients, of whom 43 had Graves' ophthalmopathy and about 60 had stable Graves' hyperthyroidism. An independent validation cohort of under 20 hyperthyroidism patients and 17 patients who later progressed to ophthalmopathy tested prospective prediction of ophthalmopathy. For training and testing, the approximately 92 patients in the discovery cohort were randomly divided in a 7:3 ratio. Thyroid tissue and blood T-cell repertoires from about six Graves' hyperthyroidism patients were also compared in the study. After blood sampling, hyperthyroidism patients were treated with methimazole at a starting dose of 30 mg daily, and ophthalmopathy patients were treated with high-dose intravenous methylprednisolone. The libraries were constructed in a second round of multiplex PCR and then size-selected and purified. Libraries were sequenced paired-end with 100 bp reads on an Illumina HiSeq2000. SOAPnuke was used to process the raw data, removing reads that contained adapters or uncalled bases, had a mean Phred below 15, or lacked an exact match to the constant primer or identifier. COPE v1.2.5 was used to merge high-quality paired reads, and clonotypes were defined as unique nucleotide sequences. MiTCR v1.1 was used to align the clonotypes against IMGT TRBV, TRBD and TRBJ reference segments. The analysis included only V-J combinations with a frequency above 0.0001, which together covered 99% to 99.2% of the repertoires. The TCS score was defined as the ratio of F50 (clonal expansion) to E x V (chaos), calculated using BLOSUM62-based TCRdist between CDR3 peptides within each V-J. Welch's t-statistics and random forest reduced 450 to 600 V-J features to about 12, which were used in a naive Bayes classifier (R e1071). No statistical method was used to fix the sample size in advance, and group allocation was not hidden from the investigators. According to the paper, TCR Vbeta CDR3 sequencing was carried out on about 140 peripheral blood samples, which came from approximately 43 ophthalmopathy, fewer than 80 hyperthyroidism and approximately 17 progressor patients.

The TCR sequence derives from a woman aged 25 to 45 with Graves disease. Donor details come from another sample of the same person, matched by shared clones. Sample: peripheral blood mononuclear cells (PBMCs), taken at new diagnosis, from a patient treated with antithyroid drugs. The chain uses TRBV2 and TRBJ2-3; the D gene is unclear. In nucleotides, the sequence is TGTGCCAGCAGTGTTGGGAAGGGCCTAATGGATACGCAGTATTTT. Its translation reads: CASSVGKGLMDTQYF.